This T cell receptor beta chain stems from a study of blood T cells in healthy people across ages. Through a sample-barcoded 5' primer and a J-beta primer mix, a second PCR was run for roughly 6 to 12 cycles. TCRdb re-analysed the 5' RACE reads in MiXCR, keeping a single row per CDR3 protein. The data hold hundreds of thousands of distinct CDR3 sequences, with about 34% observed a single time. Researchers report isolating at least 6 million PBMCs per sample. Germline loops: CDR1 SNHLY, CDR2 FYNNEI. This CDR3 spans 14 amino acids. V was trimmed by 6 bases and J by 5 bases, leaving 16 bases between them.

Material: blood. The chain employs TRBV2 and TRBJ1-1; D is perhaps TRBD1 (5 bases). This TCR came from a man aged 18 to 30 in good health. This chain's CDR3 is CASSAPGGMTEAFF. The CDR3 DNA sequence: TGTGCCAGCAGCGCTCCGGGGGGAATGACTGAAGCTTTCTTT. The entire variable domain, with the rest obtained from reference TRBV2 and TRBJ1-1, is as follows: EPEVTQTPSHQVTQMGQEVILRCVPISNHLYFYWYRQILGQKVEFLVSFYNNEISEKSEIFDDQFSVERPDGSNFTLKIRSTKLEDSAMYFCASSAPGGMTEAFFGQGTRLTVV.